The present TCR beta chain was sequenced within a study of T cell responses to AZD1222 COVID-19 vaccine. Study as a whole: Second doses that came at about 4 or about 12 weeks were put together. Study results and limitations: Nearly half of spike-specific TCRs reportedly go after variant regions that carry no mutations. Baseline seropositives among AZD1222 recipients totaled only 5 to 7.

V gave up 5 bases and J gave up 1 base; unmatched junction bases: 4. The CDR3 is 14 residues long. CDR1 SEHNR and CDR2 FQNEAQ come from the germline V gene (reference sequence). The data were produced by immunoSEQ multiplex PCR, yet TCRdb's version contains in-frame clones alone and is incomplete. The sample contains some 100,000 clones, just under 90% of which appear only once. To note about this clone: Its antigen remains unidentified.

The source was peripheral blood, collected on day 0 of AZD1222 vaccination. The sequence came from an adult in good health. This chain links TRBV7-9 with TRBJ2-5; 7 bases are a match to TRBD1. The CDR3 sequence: CASSQTGVQETQYF. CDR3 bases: TGTGCCAGCAGCCAAACAGGGGTCCAAGAGACCCAGTACTTC.